This paragraph covers one TCR beta chain sequence. This sample is part of a study of control samples from healthy donors and cancer patients. Using immunoSEQ multiplex PCR, the repertoire was profiled, and TCRdb retains in-frame clones only, with some absent. The profile shows around 170,000 clones, roughly nine tenths of them singletons. Trimming stripped 5 bases from V and 11 bases from J, with 18 bases between. CDR3 size: 12 residues. Germline CDR1 is SQVTM and CDR2 is ANQGSEA. The chain joins TRBV29-1 to TRBJ1-1, with a weak D call TRBD1 (5 bases). This sequence originates from a man aged 25-40 years in good health. Sequenced material: blood. This chain's CDR3 is CSVLMLGLEAFF. The DNA for the CDR3 is TGCAGCGTTCTGATGTTGGGGCTCGAGGCTTTCTTT.